The clone carrying this T cell receptor (beta chain) came up many times. The antigen is not known. This record belongs to a study of early T cells in non-severe SARS-CoV-2 infection. Background on the study: The sequenced material was bulk RNA from unsorted whole blood, and its chains were unpaired.

General study points: Matching results from VDJdb favored anti-spike CD8 responses, leaving private and CD4 specificities undetected.

Individual cDNA molecules carried attached unique molecular identifiers. TCRdb called the 5' RACE reads again in MiXCR, with one record for every CDR3 protein. This repertoire shows some 42,000 distinct CDR3 sequences, 5% to 6.5% found once; its top ten account for around 8%. Trimming left V 0 bases short and J 6 bases short, with 18 bases between. The CDR3 extends over 17 amino acids. The sequencing used whole blood, collected at baseline. The chain carries TRBV12-3 or TRBV12-4 and TRBJ2-1; D might be TRBD1 or TRBD2, each matching 6 bases. The clonotype originates from an adult who was a healthcare worker with PCR-confirmed SARS-CoV-2 infection or an uninfected control (not recorded which). The CDR3 DNA reads TGTGCCAGCAGTTTAGCCCCCCCAAGGGGGGTCCTCAATGAGCAGTTCTTC. Amino acids: CASSLAPPRGVLNEQFF.